The rows below give T cell receptor beta chains drawn from one sample of a study of shared clonotypes between healthy human individuals. Assay: immunoSEQ multiplex PCR; the TCRdb copy retains only in-frame clones and omits some. This sample has fewer than 3 million clones, with about nine tenths found just once. Sequencing was carried out using naive CD4+ T cells from PBMCs. The receptor source for this set is a man younger than 30 in good health. Some clones in this sample may be carry-over from other donors' samples. Both conserved end residues are part of each CDR3. A D gene is named only where the DNA matches it firmly. Some rows mark clone size as missing; the rest say once, few, many or name a class of expanded clone.

CDR3 protein: CASSYSGYGYTF
CDR3 DNA: TGTGCCAGCAGTTACAGCGGATATGGCTACACCTTC
clone size: once
J gene: TRBJ1-2
D gene: NA
V gene: TRBV28

CDR3 protein: CASSLDEYHEQYF
CDR3 DNA: TGTGCCAGCAGCCTAGACGAGTACCACGAGCAGTACTTC
clone size: NA
J gene: TRBJ2-7
D gene: NA
V gene: TRBV6-5

CDR3 protein: CASSRTQLGAGELFF
CDR3 DNA: TGTGCCAGCAGCCGGACTCAGCTGGGAGCCGGGGAGCTGTTTTTT
clone size: NA
J gene: TRBJ2-2
D gene: NA
V gene: TRBV7-9

CDR3 protein: CASNEVGPGYNEQFF
CDR3 DNA: TGCGCCAGCAACGAAGTCGGGCCCGGCTACAATGAGCAGTTCTTC
clone size: NA
J gene: TRBJ2-1
D gene: NA
V gene: TRBV4-1

CDR3 protein: CASSPGRTDTQYF
CDR3 DNA: TGTGCCAGCAGCCCAGGACGAACAGATACGCAGTATTTT
clone size: NA
J gene: TRBJ2-3
D gene: NA
V gene: TRBV2

CDR3 protein: CASSQGVRGASYEQYF
CDR3 DNA: TGCGCCAGCAGCCAAGGGGTCCGGGGGGCTAGCTACGAGCAGTACTTC
clone size: NA
J gene: TRBJ2-7
D gene: NA
V gene: TRBV4-1

CDR3 protein: CASSRRDEQYF
CDR3 DNA: TGTGCCAGCAGCCGGAGGGACGAGCAGTACTTC
clone size: NA
J gene: TRBJ2-7
D gene: NA
V gene: TRBV5-6

CDR3 protein: CASRDFLTDTQYF
CDR3 DNA: TGTGCCAGCAGGGACTTCCTCACAGATACGCAGTATTTT
clone size: NA
J gene: TRBJ2-3
D gene: NA
V gene: TRBV6-5

CDR3 protein: CASSLNRFSQPQHF
CDR3 DNA: TGTGCCAGCAGCTTGAACAGGTTCAGCCAGCCCCAGCATTTT
clone size: NA
J gene: TRBJ1-5
D gene: NA
V gene: TRBV5-8

CDR3 protein: CSVPRLAGVDTQYF
CDR3 DNA: TGCAGCGTCCCGAGACTAGCGGGAGTAGATACGCAGTATTTT
clone size: NA
J gene: TRBJ2-3
D gene: TRBD2
V gene: TRBV29-1

CDR3 protein: CASSLEPRDTQYF
CDR3 DNA: TGTGCCAGCAGCCTAGAGCCCCGGGATACGCAGTATTTT
clone size: NA
J gene: TRBJ2-3
D gene: NA
V gene: TRBV7-2

CDR3 protein: CASTLDLNYGYTF
CDR3 DNA: TGTGCCAGCACCTTAGACCTTAACTATGGCTACACCTTC
clone size: NA
J gene: TRBJ1-2
D gene: NA
V gene: TRBV6-5

CDR3 protein: CASSTGPYSNQPQHF
CDR3 DNA: TGTGCCAGCAGTACCGGACCCTATAGCAATCAGCCCCAGCATTTT
clone size: NA
J gene: TRBJ1-5
D gene: NA
V gene: TRBV27

CDR3 protein: CASSFGTGDQETQYF
CDR3 DNA: TGCGCCAGCAGCTTTGGGACAGGGGACCAAGAGACCCAGTACTTC
clone size: NA
J gene: TRBJ2-5
D gene: TRBD1
V gene: TRBV5-1

CDR3 protein: CASSQDPRRGAAETQYF
CDR3 DNA: TGCGCCAGCAGCCAAGACCCCCGACGGGGGGCGGCGGAGACCCAGTACTTC
clone size: NA
J gene: TRBJ2-5
D gene: NA
V gene: TRBV4-3

CDR3 protein: CASSVDPSGYNEQFF
CDR3 DNA: TGTGCCAGCAGCGTAGATCCTAGCGGGTACAATGAGCAGTTCTTC
clone size: NA
J gene: TRBJ2-1
D gene: TRBD2
V gene: TRBV9

CDR3 protein: CASSDQAGGNQPQHF
CDR3 DNA: TGTGCCAGCAGTGATCAGGCCGGCGGCAATCAGCCCCAGCATTTT
clone size: NA
J gene: TRBJ1-5
D gene: NA
V gene: TRBV2

CDR3 protein: CASSFLAGGGGELFF
CDR3 DNA: TGTGCCAGCAGTTTCCTAGCGGGAGGGGGCGGGGAGCTGTTTTTT
clone size: once
J gene: TRBJ2-2
D gene: TRBD2
V gene: TRBV6-5

CDR3 protein: CASSLGGALQPQHF
CDR3 DNA: TGTGCCAGCAGTTTAGGGGGGGCACTACAGCCCCAGCATTTT
clone size: NA
J gene: TRBJ1-5
D gene: NA
V gene: TRBV28

CDR3 protein: CAWTNLGVTEAFF
CDR3 DNA: TGTGCCTGGACCAATCTAGGGGTCACTGAAGCTTTCTTT
clone size: few
J gene: TRBJ1-1
D gene: NA
V gene: TRBV30

CDR3 protein: CASSDKGYNSPLHF
CDR3 DNA: TGTGCCAGCAGTGATAAGGGTTACAATTCACCCCTCCACTTT
clone size: NA
J gene: TRBJ1-6
D gene: NA
V gene: TRBV6-4

CDR3 protein: CASSQTSGKYNEQFF
CDR3 DNA: TGCGCCAGCAGTCAAACTAGCGGGAAATACAATGAGCAGTTCTTC
clone size: NA
J gene: TRBJ2-1
D gene: TRBD2
V gene: TRBV10-1

CDR3 protein: CASSQDRGSEKLFF
CDR3 DNA: TGTGCCAGCAGCCAGGACAGGGGGAGTGAAAAACTGTTTTTT
clone size: NA
J gene: TRBJ1-4
D gene: TRBD1
V gene: TRBV6-5

CDR3 protein: CASSYGPQNTEAFF
CDR3 DNA: TGTGCCAGCAGTTACGGACCACAGAACACTGAAGCTTTCTTT
clone size: once
J gene: TRBJ1-1
D gene: NA
V gene: TRBV6-5

CDR3 protein: CASSSPGLDSYEQYF
CDR3 DNA: TGTGCCAGCAGTTCTCCGGGACTAGATTCTTACGAGCAGTACTTC
clone size: NA
J gene: TRBJ2-7
D gene: TRBD2
V gene: TRBV5-4

CDR3 protein: CASGGLERSPGELFF
CDR3 DNA: TGTGCCAGTGGTGGGTTGGAGAGGAGTCCCGGGGAGCTGTTTTTT
clone size: NA
J gene: TRBJ2-2
D gene: NA
V gene: TRBV27

CDR3 protein: CASSEPGSRGTQYF
CDR3 DNA: TGTGCCAGCAGTGAACCGGGATCGCGGGGGACCCAGTACTTC
clone size: NA
J gene: TRBJ2-5
D gene: NA
V gene: TRBV25-1

CDR3 protein: CASSPWTSGPYEQYF
CDR3 DNA: TGTGCCAGCAGCCCCTGGACTAGCGGGCCCTACGAGCAGTACTTC
clone size: NA
J gene: TRBJ2-7
D gene: TRBD2
V gene: TRBV7-2

CDR3 protein: CASSPRGSVSYNEQFF
CDR3 DNA: TGTGCCAGCAGCCCCAGGGGATCAGTTTCTTACAATGAGCAGTTCTTC
clone size: NA
J gene: TRBJ2-1
D gene: NA
V gene: TRBV6-4

CDR3 protein: CASSNGLLREQFF
CDR3 DNA: TGTGCCAGCTCTAACGGGCTGTTACGGGAGCAGTTCTTC
clone size: NA
J gene: TRBJ2-1
D gene: NA
V gene: TRBV2

CDR3 protein: CASSPPNRVGANVLTF
CDR3 DNA: TGTGCCAGCTCACCACCTAACAGGGTTGGGGCCAACGTCCTGACTTTC
clone size: NA
J gene: TRBJ2-6
D gene: NA
V gene: TRBV18

CDR3 protein: CASTPRQGQGNYGYTF
CDR3 DNA: TGCGCCAGCACCCCCCGCCAGGGACAGGGGAACTATGGCTACACCTTC
clone size: NA
J gene: TRBJ1-2
D gene: TRBD1
V gene: TRBV10-2

CDR3 protein: CASSLIGAYNEQFF
CDR3 DNA: TGTGCCAGCAGCTTAATAGGTGCCTACAATGAGCAGTTCTTC
clone size: NA
J gene: TRBJ2-1
D gene: NA
V gene: TRBV7-9

CDR3 protein: CASSRQGADTQYF
CDR3 DNA: TGTGCCAGCAGCAGGCAGGGGGCAGATACGCAGTATTTT
clone size: NA
J gene: TRBJ2-3
D gene: TRBD1
V gene: TRBV5-6

CDR3 protein: CAWSTGQGDNEQFF
CDR3 DNA: TGTGCCTGGAGTACGGGACAGGGGGACAATGAGCAGTTCTTC
clone size: NA
J gene: TRBJ2-1
D gene: TRBD1
V gene: TRBV30

CDR3 protein: CASSFRGSLNTGELFF
CDR3 DNA: TGTGCCAGCAGTTTCCGGGGGTCCCTGAACACCGGGGAGCTGTTTTTT
clone size: NA
J gene: TRBJ2-2
D gene: NA
V gene: TRBV28

CDR3 protein: CASGDRQGAYEQYF
CDR3 DNA: TGTGCCAGCGGCGACCGACAGGGGGCCTACGAGCAGTACTTC
clone size: NA
J gene: TRBJ2-7
D gene: TRBD1
V gene: TRBV28

CDR3 protein: CASSELARSYNEQFF
CDR3 DNA: TGTGCCAGCAGTGAACTAGCGCGCTCCTACAATGAGCAGTTCTTC
clone size: NA
J gene: TRBJ2-1
D gene: NA
V gene: TRBV2

CDR3 protein: CASSLLGNQPQHF
CDR3 DNA: TGTGCCAGCAGCTTGCTGGGCAATCAGCCCCAGCATTTT
clone size: NA
J gene: TRBJ1-5
D gene: NA
V gene: TRBV28

CDR3 protein: CASSQVAGASYNEQFF
CDR3 DNA: TGTGCCAGCAGCCAAGTAGCGGGAGCATCCTACAATGAGCAGTTCTTC
clone size: NA
J gene: TRBJ2-1
D gene: TRBD2
V gene: TRBV7-3

CDR3 protein: CASSPLQGAATEAFF
CDR3 DNA: TGTGCCAGCAGCCCCTTACAGGGGGCGGCCACTGAAGCTTTCTTT
clone size: NA
J gene: TRBJ1-1
D gene: TRBD1
V gene: TRBV5-5

CDR3 protein: CSVGQDYGYTF
CDR3 DNA: TGCAGCGTTGGTCAGGACTATGGCTACACCTTC
clone size: NA
J gene: TRBJ1-2
D gene: NA
V gene: TRBV29-1

CDR3 protein: CASSPLDRYSTNEKLFF
CDR3 DNA: TGTGCCAGCAGCCCGCTGGACAGATATTCAACTAATGAAAAACTGTTTTTT
clone size: NA
J gene: TRBJ1-4
D gene: NA
V gene: TRBV9

CDR3 protein: CASSLAGGGYEQYF
CDR3 DNA: TGTGCCAGCAGTCTAGCGGGAGGAGGGTACGAGCAGTACTTC
clone size: NA
J gene: TRBJ2-7
D gene: TRBD2
V gene: TRBV7-8

CDR3 protein: CASSFSGGIYEQYF
CDR3 DNA: TGTGCCAGCAGTTTCTCGGGGGGCATCTACGAGCAGTACTTC
clone size: NA
J gene: TRBJ2-7
D gene: NA
V gene: TRBV27

CDR3 protein: CASSRTGGKEKLFF
CDR3 DNA: TGTGCCAGTAGCCGGACAGGGGGGAAGGAAAAACTGTTTTTT
clone size: NA
J gene: TRBJ1-4
D gene: TRBD1
V gene: TRBV19

CDR3 protein: CASSAETGRTDTQYF
CDR3 DNA: TGTGCCAGCAGCGCGGAGACAGGGAGGACAGATACGCAGTATTTT
clone size: NA
J gene: TRBJ2-3
D gene: NA
V gene: TRBV5-4

CDR3 protein: CASSRSGTANTGELFF
CDR3 DNA: TGTGCCAGCAGCCGATCCGGGACGGCGAACACCGGGGAGCTGTTTTTT
clone size: NA
J gene: TRBJ2-2
D gene: NA
V gene: TRBV7-9

CDR3 protein: CASNRAVSYEKLFF
CDR3 DNA: TGTGCCAGTAATCGGGCAGTTTCATATGAAAAACTGTTTTTT
clone size: NA
J gene: TRBJ1-4
D gene: NA
V gene: TRBV19

CDR3 protein: CAWRAGGWSGNQPQHF
CDR3 DNA: TGTGCCTGGAGAGCAGGGGGTTGGTCGGGCAATCAGCCCCAGCATTTT
clone size: NA
J gene: TRBJ1-5
D gene: TRBD1
V gene: TRBV30

CDR3 protein: CASSATTDTYNEQFF
CDR3 DNA: TGTGCCAGCAGCGCCACGACCGATACCTACAATGAGCAGTTCTTC
clone size: NA
J gene: TRBJ2-1
D gene: NA
V gene: TRBV9

CDR3 protein: CASRVRGLGNEKLFF
CDR3 DNA: TGTGCCAGCAGGGTGCGGGGGCTGGGTAATGAAAAACTGTTTTTT
clone size: NA
J gene: TRBJ1-4
D gene: NA
V gene: TRBV21-1

CDR3 protein: CASSIGGSTDTQYF
CDR3 DNA: TGTGCCAGCAGTATCGGGGGAAGCACAGATACGCAGTATTTT
clone size: NA
J gene: TRBJ2-3
D gene: NA
V gene: TRBV7-3

CDR3 protein: CASSLRLYSNQPQHF
CDR3 DNA: TGTGCCAGCAGTTTAAGACTGTATAGCAATCAGCCCCAGCATTTT
clone size: NA
J gene: TRBJ1-5
D gene: NA
V gene: TRBV28